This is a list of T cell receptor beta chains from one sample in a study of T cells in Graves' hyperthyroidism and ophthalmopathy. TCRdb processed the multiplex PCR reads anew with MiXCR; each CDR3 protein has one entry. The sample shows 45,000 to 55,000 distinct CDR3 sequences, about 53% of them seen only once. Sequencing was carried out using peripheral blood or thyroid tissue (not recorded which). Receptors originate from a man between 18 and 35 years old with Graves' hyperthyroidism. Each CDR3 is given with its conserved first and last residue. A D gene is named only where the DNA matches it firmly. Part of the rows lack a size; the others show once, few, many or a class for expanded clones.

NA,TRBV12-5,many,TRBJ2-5,CASGLGARAEETQYF,TGTGCTAGTGGTTTGGGGGCCAGGGCGGAGGAGACCCAGTACTTC
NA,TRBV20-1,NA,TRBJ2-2,CSARAGTQTGELFF,TGCAGTGCTAGAGCTGGGACTCAGACCGGGGAGCTGTTTTTT
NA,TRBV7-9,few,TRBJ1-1,CASSDPVGGLAEAFF,TGTGCCAGCAGCGATCCCGTCGGGGGTTTGGCTGAAGCTTTCTTT
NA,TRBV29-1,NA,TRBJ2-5,CSVDSPGETQYF,TGCAGCGTTGATTCTCCGGGGGAGACCCAGTACTTC
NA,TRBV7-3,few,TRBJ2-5,CASSFDLAETQYF,TGTGCCAGCAGCTTCGACCTGGCAGAGACCCAGTACTTC
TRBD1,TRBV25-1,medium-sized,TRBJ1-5,CASSECKTGNSNQPQHF,TGTGCCAGCAGTGAATGCAAGACAGGGAATAGCAATCAGCCCCAGCATTTT
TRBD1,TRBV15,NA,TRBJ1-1,CATSSQASQGYTEAFF,TGTGCCACCAGCAGCCAAGCCTCACAGGGGTACACTGAAGCTTTCTTT
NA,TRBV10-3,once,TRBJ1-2,CAISESQGIGYTF,TGTGCCATCAGTGAGTCCCAGGGTATCGGCTACACCTTC
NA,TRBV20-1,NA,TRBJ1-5,CSASQASHSNQPQHF,TGCAGTGCTAGCCAGGCGAGCCATAGCAATCAGCCCCAGCATTTT
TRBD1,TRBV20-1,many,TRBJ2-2,CSASDAGGPGELFF,TGCAGTGCTTCGGACGCAGGGGGCCCCGGGGAGCTGTTTTTT
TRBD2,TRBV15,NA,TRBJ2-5,CATSSPGSGETQYF,TGTGCCACCAGCAGTCCGGGTAGCGGGGAGACCCAGTACTTC
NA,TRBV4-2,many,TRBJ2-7,CASSRGLSGSTYEQYF,TGTGCCAGCAGCCGAGGTTTGTCAGGGAGTACCTACGAGCAGTACTTC
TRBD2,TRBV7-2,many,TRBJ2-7,CASSYAGGLPNEQYF,TGTGCCAGCAGCTATGCGGGAGGGCTACCCAACGAGCAGTACTTC
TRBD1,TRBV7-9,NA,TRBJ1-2,CASSLMGQDYGYTF,TGTGCCAGCAGCTTAATGGGACAGGACTATGGCTACACCTTC
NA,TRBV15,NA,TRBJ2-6,CATSSRAGSGANVLTF,TGTGCCACCAGCAGCCGCGCAGGGTCTGGGGCCAACGTCCTGACTTTC
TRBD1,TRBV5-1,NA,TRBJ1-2,CASSFLPGQHYGYTF,TGCGCCAGCAGCTTCCTACCGGGACAGCACTATGGCTACACCTTC
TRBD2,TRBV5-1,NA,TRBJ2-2,CASRTSGGNTGELFF,TGCGCCAGCAGGACTAGCGGGGGAAACACCGGGGAGCTGTTTTTT
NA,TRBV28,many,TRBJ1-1,CASSRTGENTEAFF,TGTGCCAGCAGCCGCACGGGGGAGAACACTGAAGCTTTCTTT
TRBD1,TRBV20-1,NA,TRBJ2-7,CSARARQGRWEQYF,TGCAGTGCTAGAGCTAGACAGGGGAGGTGGGAGCAGTACTTC
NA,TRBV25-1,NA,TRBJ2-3,CASSVGQVLTDTQYF,TGTGCCAGCAGTGTGGGCCAGGTGTTAACAGATACGCAGTATTTT
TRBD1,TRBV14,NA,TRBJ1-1,CASSLTGLNTEAFF,TGTGCCAGCAGCCTGACAGGGTTGAACACTGAAGCTTTCTTT
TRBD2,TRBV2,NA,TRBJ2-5,CASSGGLAGVGVETQYF,TGTGCCAGCAGTGGTGGACTAGCGGGAGTGGGGGTTGAGACCCAGTACTTC
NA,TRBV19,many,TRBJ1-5,CASSILGPAVQPQHF,TGTGCCAGTAGTATCCTAGGGCCCGCGGTTCAGCCCCAGCATTTT